This T cell receptor beta chain was retrieved from a study of PD-1 blockade in classical Hodgkin lymphoma. Study-wide findings and caveats: Lower baseline TCR diversity was reported for newly diagnosed patients than for healthy donors. Complete responders' diversity at baseline resembled that of newly diagnosed patients.

Turning to this clone: Its antigen is not known.

Germline-derived CDR1 and CDR2 are SGHRS and YFSETQ. V dropped 0 bases and J dropped 2; count of bases not matched to a gene: 5. The length of the CDR3 is 16 residues. Profiling relied on immunoSEQ multiplex PCR, and the TCRdb table lists in-frame clones only, not all of them. This sample carries 8,000 to 10,000 clones, roughly four fifths of them seen once, and the ten largest clones take about 4.5%. Time point of the sample: cycle 4 day 1 (C4D1), after less than seven weeks of nivolumab. Each of the patients experienced relapse following autologous stem cell transplantation, and their brentuximab vedotin exposure differed. Researchers used magnetic negative selection to pull out pure CD4+ T cells from thawed PBMCs. Classifying best responses yielded complete response, partial response or progressive disease.

Sequencing used CD4+ T cells from blood, obtained before the fourth cycle of nivolumab. This receptor was identified in a human donor with classical Hodgkin lymphoma. The V call is TRBV5-1, the J call TRBJ2-3; 8 bases are a match to TRBD1. CDR3 sequence reads: CASSLGQGFITDTQYF. In nucleotides, the CDR3 is TGCGCCAGCAGCTTGGGACAGGGGTTCATCACAGATACGCAGTATTTT. Drawing the rest from reference TRBV5-1 and TRBJ2-3, the complete variable domain is KAGVTQTPRYLIKTRGQQVTLSCSPISGHRSVSWYQQTPGQGLQFLFEYFSETQRNKGNFPGRFSGRQFSNSRSEMNVSTLELGDSALYLCASSLGQGFITDTQYFGPGTRLTVL.